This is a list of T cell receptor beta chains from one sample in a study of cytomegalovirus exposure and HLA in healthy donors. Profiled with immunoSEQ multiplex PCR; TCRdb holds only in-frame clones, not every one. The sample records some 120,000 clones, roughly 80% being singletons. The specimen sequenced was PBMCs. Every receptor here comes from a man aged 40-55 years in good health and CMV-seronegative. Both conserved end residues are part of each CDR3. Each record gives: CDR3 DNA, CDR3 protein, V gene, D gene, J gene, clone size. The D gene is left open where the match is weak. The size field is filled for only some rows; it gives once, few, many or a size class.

cdr3_nt: TGCAGCGTTGATTTAGGGCAGGGGGACGGCTACACCTTC
cdr3_aa: CSVDLGQGDGYTF
v_call: TRBV29-1
d_call: TRBD1
j_call: TRBJ1-2
clone_size: -

cdr3_nt: TGTGCCAGCTCAATTACAGGGGGCGGCGAAAAACTGTTTTTT
cdr3_aa: CASSITGGGEKLFF
v_call: TRBV18
d_call: TRBD1
j_call: TRBJ1-4
clone_size: -

cdr3_nt: TGTGCCAGCAGGGAGACTAGCGGCCTGGGGAATGAGCAGTTCTTC
cdr3_aa: CASRETSGLGNEQFF
v_call: TRBV2
d_call: TRBD2
j_call: TRBJ2-1
clone_size: -

cdr3_nt: TGCGCCAGCAGTGAGGCTGCGGGAAATGGGGTTGAAAAACTGTTTTTT
cdr3_aa: CASSEAAGNGVEKLFF
v_call: TRBV10-2
d_call: -
j_call: TRBJ1-4
clone_size: few

cdr3_nt: TGCGCCACTCAAGCCCTAGCGGGAGCGGGCGATACGCAGTATTTT
cdr3_aa: CATQALAGAGDTQYF
v_call: TRBV5-1
d_call: TRBD2
j_call: TRBJ2-3
clone_size: -

cdr3_nt: TGTGCCACCAGCAGAGATCCGACTAGCGGGGGCTTCTCCTACAATGAGCAGTTCTTC
cdr3_aa: CATSRDPTSGGFSYNEQFF
v_call: TRBV15
d_call: TRBD2
j_call: TRBJ2-1
clone_size: -

cdr3_nt: TGTGCCAGCAGCGGACGGGGGGTAGCGGGAGGAGGGGAGCAGTTCTTC
cdr3_aa: CASSGRGVAGGGEQFF
v_call: TRBV9
d_call: TRBD2
j_call: TRBJ2-1
clone_size: -

cdr3_nt: TGTGCCAGCATGGCCGTCCGACAGAGCACAGGGCAAGGGTCCTACGAGCAGTACTTC
cdr3_aa: CASMAVRQSTGQGSYEQYF
v_call: TRBV27
d_call: -
j_call: TRBJ2-7
clone_size: -

cdr3_nt: TGTGCCAGCAGCTTAGCCCAGGGGGCAGATACGCAGTATTTT
cdr3_aa: CASSLAQGADTQYF
v_call: TRBV11-3
d_call: TRBD1
j_call: TRBJ2-3
clone_size: -

cdr3_nt: TGTGCCAGCAGCTTAGTACAGCTTGGAACCTACGAGCAGTACTTC
cdr3_aa: CASSLVQLGTYEQYF
v_call: TRBV7-9
d_call: -
j_call: TRBJ2-7
clone_size: -

cdr3_nt: TGTGCCAGCAGTTTAAGAGGAGCAACTAATGAAAAACTGTTTTTT
cdr3_aa: CASSLRGATNEKLFF
v_call: TRBV28
d_call: -
j_call: TRBJ1-4
clone_size: -

cdr3_nt: TGTGCCATCAGGCCTAGCGAGAACTACGAGCAGTACTTC
cdr3_aa: CAIRPSENYEQYF
v_call: TRBV10-3
d_call: -
j_call: TRBJ2-7
clone_size: -

cdr3_nt: TGTGCCAGCAGGGGCCTCGGGACAGCTACCTACGAGCAGTACTTC
cdr3_aa: CASRGLGTATYEQYF
v_call: TRBV6-1
d_call: TRBD1
j_call: TRBJ2-7
clone_size: -

cdr3_nt: TGTGCCAGCAGATCACGACAGATAACCAATTCACCCCTCCACTTT
cdr3_aa: CASRSRQITNSPLHF
v_call: TRBV6-5
d_call: -
j_call: TRBJ1-6
clone_size: -

cdr3_nt: TGTGCCAGCACGCGGGGGCCCTTTGTAGATACGCAGTATTTT
cdr3_aa: CASTRGPFVDTQYF
v_call: TRBV2
d_call: -
j_call: TRBJ2-3
clone_size: -

cdr3_nt: TGTGCCAGCAGTGTCGACAGTAACACTGAAGCTTTCTTT
cdr3_aa: CASSVDSNTEAFF
v_call: TRBV6-5
d_call: -
j_call: TRBJ1-1
clone_size: -

cdr3_nt: TGTGCCTGGAGTGTGAACTTGAACGGAAACACCATATATTTT
cdr3_aa: CAWSVNLNGNTIYF
v_call: TRBV30
d_call: -
j_call: TRBJ1-3
clone_size: -

cdr3_nt: TGTGCCAGCAGCCCCGAGAGGGGGGGGATTCAGCCCCAGCATTTT
cdr3_aa: CASSPERGGIQPQHF
v_call: TRBV6-5
d_call: -
j_call: TRBJ1-5
clone_size: -

cdr3_nt: TGTGCCAGCAGTTCCGGAGGGGGGGAACAGCCCCAGCATTTT
cdr3_aa: CASSSGGGEQPQHF
v_call: TRBV6-1
d_call: -
j_call: TRBJ1-5
clone_size: -

cdr3_nt: TGTGCCAGCAGTATAGAGACTCCTTACAATGAGCAGTTCTTC
cdr3_aa: CASSIETPYNEQFF
v_call: TRBV2
d_call: -
j_call: TRBJ2-1
clone_size: -

cdr3_nt: TGTGCCAGCAATCGTAACGGGTTGCCAGAGGAAAAACTGTTTTTT
cdr3_aa: CASNRNGLPEEKLFF
v_call: TRBV6-1
d_call: -
j_call: TRBJ1-4
clone_size: -

cdr3_nt: TGTGCCAGCAGAGCCCCAGGTAGGGGGCAAAACATTCAGTACTTC
cdr3_aa: CASRAPGRGQNIQYF
v_call: TRBV6-1
d_call: TRBD1
j_call: TRBJ2-4
clone_size: once

cdr3_nt: TGTGCCAGCAGCCCCGGGGGGTCGGGAGATCAAGAGACCCAGTACTTC
cdr3_aa: CASSPGGSGDQETQYF
v_call: TRBV5-4
d_call: TRBD2
j_call: TRBJ2-5
clone_size: few

cdr3_nt: TGTGCCAGTAGTATGGGCAGGGGGGATGGCTACACCTTC
cdr3_aa: CASSMGRGDGYTF
v_call: TRBV19
d_call: TRBD1
j_call: TRBJ1-2
clone_size: -

cdr3_nt: TGTGCCAGCAGTCGCGGGTATGGCGGGAGCCCCGTGGATGAGCAGTTCTTC
cdr3_aa: CASSRGYGGSPVDEQFF
v_call: TRBV28
d_call: TRBD2
j_call: TRBJ2-1
clone_size: large

cdr3_nt: TGTGCCAGCAGCCCCGGACAGGGCGAGACCCAGTACTTC
cdr3_aa: CASSPGQGETQYF
v_call: TRBV5-4
d_call: TRBD1
j_call: TRBJ2-5
clone_size: -

cdr3_nt: TGTGCCACCAGCAGAGGACTAGCGGGGATCACAGATACGCAGTATTTT
cdr3_aa: CATSRGLAGITDTQYF
v_call: TRBV15
d_call: TRBD2
j_call: TRBJ2-3
clone_size: few

cdr3_nt: TGTGCCAGCAGCTTTAAGGGGGCCAGCCCCGGGGAGCTGTTTTTT
cdr3_aa: CASSFKGASPGELFF
v_call: TRBV5-4
d_call: TRBD1
j_call: TRBJ2-2
clone_size: -

cdr3_nt: TGCGCCAGCAGCACTCCGGGACTAGCGGGAGACAAGAGCTCCTACAATGAGCAGTTCTTC
cdr3_aa: CASSTPGLAGDKSSYNEQFF
v_call: TRBV5-1
d_call: TRBD2
j_call: TRBJ2-1
clone_size: -

cdr3_nt: TGTGCCAGCCAGGGATTCGGAAACACCATATATTTT
cdr3_aa: CASQGFGNTIYF
v_call: TRBV28
d_call: -
j_call: TRBJ1-3
clone_size: -

cdr3_nt: TGTGCCAGCTCTCGCGGGACTAGCGGGAACGGGGAGCTGTTTTTT
cdr3_aa: CASSRGTSGNGELFF
v_call: TRBV6-5
d_call: TRBD2
j_call: TRBJ2-2
clone_size: -

cdr3_nt: TGTGCCAGCAGGTCTGAGGCAGATACGCAGTATTTT
cdr3_aa: CASRSEADTQYF
v_call: TRBV11-2
d_call: -
j_call: TRBJ2-3
clone_size: -

cdr3_nt: TGTGCCAGCAGTACCAGCGGGGTCTTAAATGAAAAACTGTTTTTT
cdr3_aa: CASSTSGVLNEKLFF
v_call: TRBV2
d_call: -
j_call: TRBJ1-4
clone_size: few

cdr3_nt: TGTGCCAGCAGCTTAGGCGGGACAGGGGATGAAAAACTGTTTTTT
cdr3_aa: CASSLGGTGDEKLFF
v_call: TRBV7-9
d_call: TRBD1
j_call: TRBJ1-4
clone_size: -

cdr3_nt: TGCAGCTCCACGGGACTAGCGGGAGAAGAGACCCAGTACTTC
cdr3_aa: CSSTGLAGEETQYF
v_call: TRBV29-1
d_call: TRBD2
j_call: TRBJ2-5
clone_size: -

cdr3_nt: TGTGCCAGCAGCTCAGGGGCTAGCGGAACAGATACGCAGTATTTT
cdr3_aa: CASSSGASGTDTQYF
v_call: TRBV7-3
d_call: -
j_call: TRBJ2-3
clone_size: -

cdr3_nt: TGCGCCAGCAGCTTGGACACCTGGGGGACAGTTCCCTACGAGCAGTACTTC
cdr3_aa: CASSLDTWGTVPYEQYF
v_call: TRBV5-1
d_call: TRBD1
j_call: TRBJ2-7
clone_size: -

cdr3_nt: TGCAGTGCTAGAAGGGGCTACGAGCAGTACTTC
cdr3_aa: CSARRGYEQYF
v_call: TRBV20-1
d_call: -
j_call: TRBJ2-7
clone_size: -

cdr3_nt: TGCGCCAGCAGCCCCGGTGCATCAGGGGGAGAGACCCAGTACTTC
cdr3_aa: CASSPGASGGETQYF
v_call: TRBV5-1
d_call: TRBD1
j_call: TRBJ2-5
clone_size: -

cdr3_nt: TGTGCCAGCAGAGCCGACACGCCTGAAGCTTTCTTT
cdr3_aa: CASRADTPEAFF
v_call: TRBV2
d_call: -
j_call: TRBJ1-1
clone_size: -